This TCR beta chain was identified during a study of T-cell reconstitution after alpha-beta-depleted transplantation in children. Broader study findings: Reported findings indicate that, about two months after transplant, alpha-beta T cells came from several hundred expanded clones, which were derived from non-depleted graft cells. Hyperexpanded clones declined; after one year, newly produced T cells mostly supplied diversity. Surviving recipient cells, namely T cells and thymic progenitors, were the source of high day-60 TCRbeta diversity in some patients.

This clonotype was counted between two and nine times. Its antigen is still unknown. TCRbeta library construction was performed incorporating unique molecular identifiers. TCRdb reprocessed the PCR reads via MiXCR and lists one record per CDR3 protein. Of hundreds of thousands of distinct CDR3 sequences detected, about a sixth appear once; the ten largest clones hold roughly 40%. Between the trimmed V and J ends, which lost 4 bases and 8 bases, there was a span of 17 bases. The CDR3 extends over 15 amino acids. CDR1 and CDR2 (germline): SGHTA, FQGNSA. Specimen: PBMCs, mostly from graft donor cells, collected 360 days after TCRalphabeta/CD19-depleted stem cell transplant. The gene calls are TRBV7-2 and TRBJ1-4; a possible D gene is TRBD1 (6 bases). The sequence was collected from a male patient aged 2 to 9 who had a stem cell transplant for acute lymphoblastic leukemia, so the T cells may come from the graft donor. CDR3 sequence reads: CASSSGWGLGEKLFF. DNA for the CDR3: TGTGCCAGCAGCTCTGGCTGGGGGCTTGGGGAAAAACTGTTTTTT.